The 7 T cell receptor beta chains listed next were all sequenced from one sample in a study of blood T cells in healthy people across ages. It was with a sample-barcoded 5' primer and a J-beta primer mix that a second PCR of roughly 7 to 12 cycles was run. MiXCR, applied by TCRdb to the 5' RACE reads, yields one record per CDR3 protein. The table has approximately 1.5 million distinct CDR3 sequences, 42% seen once; the top ten hold about 4%. The sequenced sample consisted of blood. Source of these receptors: a woman aged 18-30 years in good health.

This chain joins TRBV7-2 and TRBJ2-2; TRBD1 agrees at 8 bases. The CDR3 totals 17 residues. CDR1 SGHTA and CDR2 FQGNSA come from the germline V gene. After removal of 4 bases from V and 1 base from J, the junction contained 8 bases not matched to a gene. This CDR3 is CASSYTSGTGNTGELFF. CDR3 DNA sequence: TGTGCCAGCAGCTACACATCCGGGACAGGGAACACCGGGGAGCTGTTTTTT.

The chain recombines TRBV24-1 with TRBJ2-1, with D possibly TRBD2 on 5 matching bases. With 2 bases removed from V and 4 bases from J, the gap between germline ends came to 8 bases. This CDR3 region has 14 residues. Germline lookup yields CDR1 KGHDR and CDR2 SFDVKD. CDR3 sequence: CATSDSGDYNEQFF. Here the CDR3 DNA reads TGTGCCACCAGTGATTCCGGGGATTACAATGAGCAGTTCTTC.

The rearrangement joins TRBV6-5 to TRBJ2-1; D is unclear. TRBJ2-7 matches the DNA end more closely, so the J call is doubtful. Germline CDR1 MNHEY, CDR2 SVGAGI. CDR3 length: 15 amino acids. This chain's CDR3 is CASSYYRKAYNEQYF. CDR3 sequence (DNA): TGTGCCAGCAGTTACTACCGGAAGGCTTACAATGAGCAGTACTTC.

J is TRBJ2-7 and V is TRBV27, with D unresolved. The CDR3 consists of 15 residues. V was cut by 3 bases and J by 2 bases, with 14 bases left in between. CDR1 is MNHEY, CDR2 SMNVEV, per germline (reference sequence). The chain's CDR3 is CASSFPPGTTYEQYF. CDR3 sequence (DNA): TGTGCCAGCAGTTTCCCACCGGGCACCACCTACGAGCAGTACTTC.

V is TRBV6-5 and J is TRBJ2-5, with 10 bases that match TRBD2. CDR3 length equals 17 residues. Germline V gene lookup returns CDR1 MNHEY and CDR2 SVGAGI. The V and J ends lost 0 bases and 4 bases, in that order; junction bases with no gene match: 8. CDR3 sequence: CASSYSNLAGGRETQYF. The CDR3 region has the DNA TGTGCCAGCAGTTACTCGAATTTAGCGGGGGGCCGAGAGACCCAGTACTTC.

A single count supports this clonotype. The chain recombines TRBV7-2 with TRBJ1-5; D may be TRBD1 (5 bases). Germline CDR1 is SGHTA and CDR2 is FQGNSA. V gave up 0 bases and J gave up 8 bases, with 14 bases separating them. This CDR3 spans 15 amino acids. The CDR3 DNA reads as TGTGCCAGCAGCTTAGCGCATCAGGGAACAAAGCCCCAGCATTTT. Protein: CASSLAHQGTKPQHF. The whole variable domain, filled in from reference TRBV7-2 and TRBJ1-5, reads GAGVSQSPSNKVTEKGKDVELRCDPISGHTALYWYRQSLGQGLEFLIYFQGNSAPDKSGLPSDRFSAERTGGSVSTLTIQRTQQEDSAVYLCASSLAHQGTKPQHFGDGTRLSIL.

This rearrangement joins TRBV7-8 to TRBJ2-5; unclear D gene. Germline V lookup: CDR1 SGHVS, CDR2 FQNEAQ. The CDR3 length is 12 residues. The ends were cut back, 6 bases at V and 9 bases at J, with 14 bases in the middle. The CDR3 DNA follows: TGTGCCAGCAGAAACCAGTGGAAGGCCCAGTACTTC. Protein: CASRNQWKAQYF. Full variable domain (remainder filled in from reference TRBV7-8 and TRBJ2-5): GAGVSQSPRYKVAKRGQDVALRCDPISGHVSLFWYQQALGQGPEFLTYFQNEAQLDKSGLPSDRFFAERPEGSVSTLKIQRTQQEDSAVYLCASRNQWKAQYFGPGTRLLVL.